This T cell receptor beta chain emerged from a study of cytomegalovirus exposure and HLA in healthy donors. J lost 2 bases, V lost 2 bases, and 3 bases had no gene match. CDR3 length: 17 amino acids. Germline lookup yields CDR1 MGHDK and CDR2 SYGVNS. Study-wide results and caveats: Later analysis identified a missense DCLRE1C variant that was linked to TCR beta V- and J-gene trimming.

This clone was detected a few times. What it binds is not known. The study ran its PCR with 60 Vbeta and 13 Jbeta primers. This table comes from immunoSEQ multiplex PCR, and its TCRdb copy is limited to in-frame clones, with some not included. The sample yields approximately 120,000 clones, under 90% seen once. The receptor comes from a woman younger than 45 in good health and CMV-seronegative. The sequencing sample was made of PBMCs. The rearrangement links TRBV25-1 to TRBJ2-2, with TRBD2 identical over 12 bases. CDR3 sequence (DNA): TGTGCCAGCAGTGAAACCGGACTAGCGGGAAACACCGGGGAGCTGTTTTTT. Translating gives CASSETGLAGNTGELFF.